This TCR beta chain was obtained from a study of T cell changes during pregnancy in multiple sclerosis. Method: immunoSEQ multiplex PCR; TCRdb's copy keeps in-frame clones and lacks some. The table has 85,000 to 130,000 clones, about 94% seen once; the top ten hold about 0.9%. From germline, CDR1 is SGHDT and CDR2 YYEEEE. CDR3 size: 16 residues. V was shortened by 1 base and J by 0 bases, with 11 bases between the two germline ends. The specimen was peripheral blood, collected before pregnancy. The sequence was collected from a female donor with multiple sclerosis, enrolled in a pregnancy study. The chain couples TRBV5-6 to TRBJ1-5; the D gene is possibly TRBD1 (6 bases). CDR3 protein: CASSLRGGYSNQPQHF. The CDR3 DNA is TGTGCCAGCAGCTTGAGGGGGGGCTATAGCAATCAGCCCCAGCATTTT.